The clone carrying this T cell receptor (beta chain) is judged large. The antigen remains unidentified. The CDR3 has 13 amino acids. This entry comes from a study of circulating CD8 cells and anti-PD-1 response in melanoma. Study context: Treatment was intravenous nivolumab at 3 mg/kg every 2 weeks. Of about 13 patients, seven got anti-PD-1 first and six had prior therapy. Broader study findings: Peptide assays on expanded sorted subsets replaced tumor-based reactivity testing. A small cohort with few responders supplied the baseline and M1 comparisons.

Four subsets defined by PD-1 and/or TIGIT were sorted from live CD3+CD8+TCRalphabeta+ cells. Each library started from roughly 16 ng of total RNA using the QIAseq Immune Repertoire TCR panel. TCRdb used MiXCR to reprocess the reads, holding one entry per CDR3 protein. The sample carries 400 to 500 distinct CDR3 sequences, about 4.5% recorded once. The source of this sequence is a human donor with melanoma. Material: CD8+ T cells from PBMCs, obtained at baseline or after one month of anti-PD-1 therapy (not recorded which). This chain connects TRBV21-1 to TRBJ2-7. TRBV21-1 is a recognized pseudogene. The CDR3 loop reads CASSKDSSYEQYF. In nucleotides, the CDR3 is TGTGCCAGCAGCAAGGACAGCTCCTACGAGCAGTACTTC.